This T cell receptor (beta chain) was captured in a study of T cell repertoires in cytomegalovirus infection (dated by TCRdb to between 2019 and 2020). Describing the broader study: Alongside well-studied HLA-B-restricted epitopes, the peptide stimulations were aimed at recently identified HLA-C-restricted CMV epitopes, whose presentation resists viral immunomodulation. Donor HLA type was relevant to the analysis, because carriage of CMV infection together with the matching HLA type was indicated by public TCR beta signatures.

The label giving this sample's treatment or condition can be read as: in vitro stimulation with specific CMV peptide epitopes to enrich CMV-specific T cells. General study outcomes and caveats: In both this cohort and an independent cohort of some 370 donors, the cumulative frequency of public TCR beta family members distinguished carriers of CMV infection plus the relevant HLA type. In the ex vivo response, HLA-C-restricted CMV-specific TCR beta clonotypes were dominant, and in two of eight donors the single most frequent clonotype came from this HLA-C-restricted group.

Sequencer: Illumina HiSeq 1500. The raw public reads went through TCRdb reprocessing: fastp at Q25, MiXCR clone calling, in-frame beta chains kept. Identical CDR3 protein sequences are pooled into one entry, listed with their most common genes and DNA. The sample table holds 400,000 to 600,000 distinct CDR3 sequences, of which roughly 42% were seen once. The ten largest clones capture 43% of the sample. This clonotype was counted a few times. Its recognized antigen is unknown. It has no much larger one-base neighbor in the sample; base qualities were not kept. This TCR came from a human donor in good health (CMV status not recorded). Some clones in this sample may be carry-over from other donors' samples. This material consisted of cultured PBMCs, taken from culture after CMV antigen stimulation.

The DNA reads as follows: TGTGCCAGCAACCTCGGGACAGGGGATTCCTACGAGCAGTACTTC. Its translation reads: CASNLGTGDSYEQYF. The chain couples TRBV12-3 or TRBV12-4 to TRBJ2-7; TRBD1 lines up with 10 middle nucleotides. From cysteine to phenylalanine, the CDR3 is 15 amino acids long. Only the CDR3 DNA is retained, 45 bases long and in frame from the first base. Trimmed from V: 7 bases; trimmed from J: 1 base; junction bases lacking a gene match: 7.